Each of the 5 T cell receptor beta chains below was sequenced from the same sample in a study of post-analysis software for immune sequencing data. Points from the study as a whole: Elevated frequency relative to controls characterized four or five TRBV segments in patients, TRBV5-6, TRBV5-1 and TRBV20-1 among them.

Unique molecular identifiers were present in the TCR beta cDNA libraries. MiXCR, run by TCRdb on the PCR reads, gives a single entry per CDR3 protein. The sample consists of 750,000 to 900,000 distinct CDR3 sequences, roughly 46% of them appearing once. These receptors have no identified antigens. The sequencing sample was made of blood. All receptors derive from a girl under 18 with multiple sclerosis.

The CDR3, as DNA: TGTGCCAGCAGTTACGGGTTTACGACCTCCGGGGACGAGCAGTACTTC. Translating gives CASSYGFTTSGDEQYF. The chain uses TRBV6-2 or TRBV6-3 and TRBJ2-5, with D possibly being TRBD2 (5 bases). The closer fit of TRBJ2-7 to the DNA end suggests the J call may be wrong. The CDR3 loop spans 16 amino acids. CDR1 MNHEY and CDR2 SVGEGT come from the germline V gene.

The chain is built from TRBV6-2 or TRBV6-3 and TRBJ2-7; 8 nucleotides align to TRBD2. The junction had 6 bases not matched to a gene; V was cut back by 8 bases and J by 6 bases. The CDR3 has 12 amino acids. From germline, CDR1 is MNHEY and CDR2 SVGEGT. CDR3: CASSWSGGEQYF. CDR3 DNA sequence: TGTGCCAGCTCCTGGAGCGGGGGCGAGCAGTACTTC.

V is TRBV4-2 and J is TRBJ2-7; TRBD2 might be the D (5 bases). The length of the CDR3 is 16 residues. Trimming pared 0 bases from V and 1 base from J, leaving 13 bases between. Germline V gives CDR1 LGHNA, CDR2 YNFKEQ. DNA of the CDR3: TGTGCCAGCAGCCAAGATAAATGGCGGGCTTCCTACGAGCAGTACTTC. Translated: CASSQDKWRASYEQYF.

The chain has TRBV29-1 and TRBJ2-5, with D possibly matching TRBD2 (8 bases). Per the germline V gene, CDR1 is SQVTM and CDR2 is ANQGSEA. The CDR3 is 17 residues long. V was cut by 4 bases and J by 4 bases, with 25 bases left in between. CDR3 residues: CSVVTGSSSGSVETQYF. The CDR3 region has the DNA TGCAGCGTTGTGACAGGGTCGTCCAGCGGGAGTGTAGAGACCCAGTACTTC.

The chain joins TRBV6-1 to TRBJ2-3; possibly TRBD2 for D (5 bases). Germline-derived CDR1 and CDR2 are MNHNS and SASEGT. The length of the CDR3 is 13 residues. V was shortened by 3 bases and J by 4 bases, with 8 bases between the two germline ends. The chain's CDR3 is CASSDSSPDTQYF. The CDR3 DNA sequence: TGTGCCAGCAGTGATTCTAGCCCAGATACGCAGTATTTT.